The 21 T cell receptor beta chains reported below all come from one sample, sequenced in a study of cytomegalovirus exposure and HLA in healthy donors. 13 Jbeta primers and 60 Vbeta primers were used for the PCR. Here immunoSEQ multiplex PCR was the method, and the copy in TCRdb shows in-frame clones only, minus some. The sample consists of 100,000 to 150,000 clones, about 73% of them appearing once. Source material: PBMCs. Receptor source: a woman between 45 and 60 years old in good health and CMV-seropositive.

Only a few counts were recorded for this clone. This chain connects TRBV5-4 to TRBJ2-2, with 7 bases lining up with TRBD1. The CDR3 runs to 15 residues. Germline V lookup: CDR1 SGHNT, CDR2 YYREEE (reference sequence). The ends lost 4 bases at V and 8 bases at J; junction bases unmatched: 11. CDR3 sequence reads: CASSLQGPGLGELFF. The CDR3 DNA reads TGTGCCAGCAGCCTACAGGGGCCGGGTTTGGGGGAGCTGTTTTTT.

The V and J genes are TRBV25-1 and TRBJ2-7, with D tentatively TRBD2 (5 bases). Germline-derived CDR1 and CDR2 are MGHDK and SYGVNS. With 2 bases removed from V and 4 bases from J, the gap between germline ends came to 12 bases. The CDR3 has 14 residues. For the CDR3, the DNA is TGTGCCAGCAGTGAAGGGAGTCCCGCTTACGAGCAGTACTTC. It specifies CASSEGSPAYEQYF.

This rearrangement joins TRBV10-3 to TRBJ1-2; perhaps TRBD1 as D (5 bases). V lost 7 bases and J lost 5, with 20 bases in between. The CDR3 loop spans 15 amino acids. Germline-derived CDR1 and CDR2 are ENHRY and SYGVKD. CDR3: CAITRGTDKNYGYTF. CDR3 nucleotide sequence: TGTGCCATCACCCGGGGGACGGATAAGAATTATGGCTACACCTTC.

This sequence joins TRBV15 and TRBJ1-3; TRBD1 might be the D (6 bases). CDR1 is LNHNV and CDR2 is YYDKDF in the germline V gene (reference sequence). Trimming pared 3 bases from V and 0 bases from J, leaving 12 bases between. This CDR3 contains 16 residues. The CDR3 DNA reads TGTGCCACCAGCAGCGGGACACTGGGCTCTGGAAACACCATATATTTT. Translating it yields CATSSGTLGSGNTIYF.

This clone has just one count. The chain carries TRBV4-3 and TRBJ2-7, with 7 bases matching TRBD1. Germline CDR1 is LGHNA and CDR2 is YSLEER. This CDR3 spans 16 amino acids. J gave up 3 bases and V 0 bases, and 8 bases lay outside the gene matches. The CDR3 nucleotides are TGCGCCAGCAGCCAAGATTACAGGGGTCCCCTCTACGAGCAGTACTTC. This encodes CASSQDYRGPLYEQYF.

The chain links TRBV7-2 to TRBJ2-2; 10 bases align to TRBD2. Trimming at V came to 5 bases and at J to 3 bases, leaving 3 bases not matched to a gene. This CDR3 comprises 15 residues. The germline V gene has CDR1 SGHTA and CDR2 FQGNSA. The CDR3 region has the DNA TGTGCCAGCAGCCTTAGCGGGGGGTACACCGGGGAGCTGTTTTTT. It codes for CASSLSGGYTGELFF.

The chain carries TRBV2 and TRBJ1-5, with D perhaps TRBD1 (6 bases). The germline gives CDR1 SNHLY, CDR2 FYNNEI. Trimming cost V 6 bases and J 1 base, with 13 bases left between them. CDR3 length: 15 residues. CDR3 sequence (DNA): TGTGCCAGCAGGCCAGTTGGACAGAGCAATCAGCCCCAGCATTTT. It translates to CASRPVGQSNQPQHF.

The chain links TRBV9 to TRBJ2-5; D not certain. CDR1 is SGDLS and CDR2 is YYNGEE in the germline V gene. V lost 3 bases to trimming and J lost 1 base, with 7 bases between them. CDR3 length: 13 residues. The CDR3 protein is CASSGTIQETQYF. The CDR3 DNA follows: TGTGCCAGCAGCGGAACTATCCAAGAGACCCAGTACTTC.

V gene TRBV21-1 combines with J gene TRBJ1-2; the table's D call, TRBD1, was not checked against the DNA. TRBV21-1 is shown as a pseudogene. This CDR3 has 15 amino acids. This chain's CDR3 is CASSAPGQGGYGYTF. The CDR3 DNA follows: TGTGCCAGCAGCGCACCCGGACAGGGGGGTTATGGCTACACCTTC.

The V gene is TRBV6-1, the J gene TRBJ1-6, with 9 bases lining up with TRBD1. Germline values: CDR1 MNHNS, CDR2 SASEGT. The V and J ends lost 6 bases and 10 bases, in that order; junction bases with no gene match: 7. CDR3 length equals 14 residues. CDR3 sequence reads: CASSLGQGKSPLHF. The CDR3 nucleotides are TGTGCCAGCAGCTTAGGACAGGGGAAATCACCCCTCCACTTT.

The chain uses TRBV7-9 and TRBJ2-5; D may be TRBD1 (6 bases). Germline assignment: CDR1 SEHNR and CDR2 FQNEAQ (reference sequence). This CDR3 has 14 amino acids. Deletions cut 5 bases from V and 5 bases from J, with 15 bases between. The CDR3 coding sequence is TGTGCCAGCAGCCGGGACACCTCGCGGGAGACCCAGTACTTC. Its translation is CASSRDTSRETQYF.

The rearrangement links TRBV9 to TRBJ2-3, with 8 bases matching TRBD2. The CDR3 runs 15 residues. CDR1 and CDR2 from the germline V gene are SGDLS and YYNGEE. J lost 5 bases, V lost 3 bases, and 8 bases had no gene match. The CDR3 bases are TGTGCCAGCAGCGGATATAGCGGGGCGGTAGATACGCAGTATTTT. This sequence encodes CASSGYSGAVDTQYF.

The rearrangement joins TRBV11-2 to TRBJ2-7; D possibly corresponds to TRBD1 (6 bases). Trimming took off 2 bases at V and 5 bases at J, with 19 bases between the two ends. CDR3 length: 16 amino acids. CDR1 SGHAT and CDR2 FQNNGV come from the germline V gene. CDR3: CASSLNVGQGSHEQYF. In nucleotides, the CDR3 is TGTGCCAGCAGCTTAAACGTGGGTCAGGGGTCCCACGAGCAGTACTTC.

The CDR3 is CASGLGSATGNTIYF. The CDR3 nucleotides are TGTGCTAGTGGTTTGGGCTCCGCTACTGGAAACACCATATATTTT. This chain joins TRBV12-5 and TRBJ1-3; D unresolved. Germline loops: CDR1 LGHNT, CDR2 FRNRAP. This CDR3 is built from 15 residues. Trimming cost V 1 base and J 2 bases, with 9 bases left between them.

The genes are TRBV29-1 and TRBJ1-2; perhaps TRBD1 as D (6 bases). CDR3 length: 14 amino acids. Trimming took 4 bases from V and 5 from J, leaving 17 bases between them. Germline-derived CDR1 and CDR2 are SQVTM and ANQGSEA. This chain's CDR3 is CSVGIQGLEYGYTF. The CDR3 region has the DNA TGCAGCGTTGGGATACAGGGCTTGGAGTATGGCTACACCTTC.

The J gene is TRBJ2-5, the V gene TRBV5-6, with 8 nucleotides matching TRBD2. Germline V gene lookup returns CDR1 SGHDT and CDR2 YYEEEE. The J segment lost 2 bases and the V segment lost 2 bases, leaving 5 bases of the junction unmatched. The CDR3 spans 15 residues. DNA of the CDR3: TGTGCCAGCAGCTTTCTAGCGGGCTCACAAGAGACCCAGTACTTC. Translated: CASSFLAGSQETQYF.

The rearrangement joins TRBV10-2 to TRBJ1-2, with TRBD1 as a possible D gene (6 bases). The CDR3 is made up of 14 amino acids. Germline V gives CDR1 WSHSY, CDR2 SAAADI. V was clipped by 6 bases and J by 0 bases, with 11 bases between them. CDR3 DNA: TGCGCCAGCAGACACAGGGATTCTAACTATGGCTACACCTTC. This gives the protein CASRHRDSNYGYTF.

The chain employs TRBV19 and TRBJ2-5; weak D call: TRBD1 (6 bases). Trimming removed 5 bases at V and 5 bases at J, with 12 bases between. Per germline, CDR1 LNHDA and CDR2 SQIVND (reference sequence). This CDR3 has 13 amino acids. CDR3 in DNA: TGTGCCAGTAGTGGGCAGGGGCGGGAGACCCAGTACTTC. It specifies CASSGQGRETQYF.

This chain links TRBV6-1 with TRBJ1-4; 8 positions match TRBD1. This CDR3 has 15 amino acids. Germline loops: CDR1 MNHNS, CDR2 SASEGT. V was pared by 2 bases and J by 12 bases, with 11 bases of the junction left unmatched. DNA for the CDR3: TGTGCCAGCAGTGAACCACGGACAGGGAAGACGGAACTGTTTTTT. It encodes CASSEPRTGKTELFF.

This clone has just a few counts. The genes are TRBV4-2 and TRBJ2-2, with 9 bases matching TRBD1. CDR1 and CDR2 (germline): LGHNA, YNFKEQ. The CDR3 extends over 16 amino acids. After removal of 4 bases from V and 5 bases from J, the junction contained 8 bases not matched to a gene. The CDR3 region is CASSPRQGGWTGELFF. CDR3 nucleotides: TGTGCCAGCAGCCCAAGACAGGGGGGCTGGACCGGGGAGCTGTTTTTT.

This clone was observed a few times. The chain employs TRBV2 and TRBJ1-3; D is undetermined. CDR3 length: 15 amino acids. Germline V CDR1 and CDR2: SNHLY, FYNNEI. V lost 6 bases and J 7 bases, leaving 19 bases between the germline ends. The chain's CDR3 is CASSQVDGGGNTIYF. The CDR3 DNA is TGTGCCAGCAGCCAAGTAGACGGCGGCGGGAACACCATATATTTT.